These 4 T cell receptor beta chains share one sample of origin, sequenced in a study of PD-L1 blockade in urothelial cancer. Sequencing was performed with immunoSEQ multiplex PCR; in TCRdb, only in-frame clones are kept and a portion is missing. The sample lists 30,000 to 40,000 clones; just under 85% were seen once. The time point is: pretreatment peripheral blood. The material was PBMCs, obtained around atezolizumab (anti-PD-L1) treatment. The receptors shown here come from a man older than 75 with urothelial cancer.

V is TRBV5-4 and J is TRBJ2-7; maybe TRBD1 (6 bases). CDR1 is SGHNT and CDR2 is YYREEE in the germline V gene (reference sequence). CDR3 size: 16 residues. Trimming cost V 4 bases and J 4 bases, with 21 bases left between them. DNA of the CDR3: TGTGCCAGCAGCCTCCAGACAGGACAATCCCCGTACGAGCAGTACTTC. It encodes CASSLQTGQSPYEQYF.

The chain joins TRBV5-5 to TRBJ1-5; 9 bases are shared with TRBD1. This CDR3 spans 15 amino acids. V gave up 3 bases and J gave up 4 bases; unmatched junction bases: 5. In germline, CDR1 is SGHKS, CDR2 YYEKEE (reference sequence). In DNA form, the CDR3 reads TGTGCCAGCAGCTGGGGGACAGGGATTAATCAGCCCCAGCATTTT. This translates into CASSWGTGINQPQHF. The full variable domain, its missing parts supplied by reference TRBV5-5 and TRBJ1-5, is DAGVTQSPTHLIKTRGQQVTLRCSPISGHKSVSWYQQVLGQGPQFIFQYYEKEERGRGNFPDRFSARQFPNYSSELNVNALLLGDSALYLCASSWGTGINQPQHFGDGTRLSIL.

V is TRBV2 and J is TRBJ2-7; 7 bases line up with TRBD1. CDR3 length equals 14 residues. CDR1 is SNHLY, CDR2 FYNNEI, per germline. J gave up 0 bases and V 9 bases, and 8 bases lay outside the gene matches. CDR3: CARAGTAGSYEQYF. Here the CDR3 DNA reads TGTGCCAGGGCAGGGACAGCCGGCTCCTACGAGCAGTACTTC.

The chain recombines TRBV19 with TRBJ1-5, with 8 positions matching TRBD1. Germline V gene sequence: CDR1 LNHDA, CDR2 SQIVND (reference sequence). Germline trimming cut 5 bases from V and 3 bases from J; bases unmatched to any gene: 6. The CDR3 extends over 15 amino acids. CDR3 in amino acids: CASSLGTGPNQPQHF. In DNA, the CDR3 is TGTGCCAGTAGTTTAGGGACAGGTCCCAATCAGCCCCAGCATTTT.